The entry below describes one TCR beta chain. The entry originates in a study of technical replicates of blood from several donors. Deletions cut 10 bases from V and 6 bases from J, with 19 bases between. Germline CDR1 is ENHRY and CDR2 is SYGVKD. The CDR3 sequence is 14 residues long. Sequenced by immunoSEQ multiplex PCR; TCRdb stores in-frame clones only, minus some. The sample includes about 56,000 clones, just under 95% of them seen just once. Sequencing was done on a sample of PBMCs. The sequence was obtained from a human donor in good health. Some clones in this sample may be carry-over from other donors' samples. V is TRBV10-3 and J is TRBJ1-5; TRBD1 is a possible D gene (6 bases). CDR3 region: CATQVGGGSQPQHF. The CDR3 coding sequence is TGTGCCACCCAGGTGGGAGGGGGGAGTCAGCCCCAGCATTTT.